One sample yielded the 6 T cell receptor beta chains listed below, sequenced in a study of shared clonotypes between healthy human individuals. Generated by immunoSEQ multiplex PCR, the TCRdb table keeps only in-frame clones and is missing some. The table has 2,500,000 or so clones, over 85% seen once; the top ten hold around 0.4%. The sample consisted of naive CD4+ T cells from PBMCs. Stated subset: CD45RA+ positively selected. The receptor source for this set is a man younger than 35 in good health. Some clones in this sample may be carry-over from other donors' samples.

J is TRBJ2-7 and V is TRBV10-1, with 10 bases lining up with TRBD2. The CDR3 has 12 residues. The trim removed 8 bases at V and 7 bases at J, leaving 5 bases unmatched. The germline gives CDR1 WNHNN, CDR2 SYGVQD (reference sequence). The CDR3 sequence: CASDQLAGEQYF. DNA for the CDR3: TGCGCCAGCGACCAACTAGCGGGGGAGCAGTACTTC.

V usage is TRBV5-1 and J usage is TRBJ1-1; D is uncertain. Germline CDR1 and CDR2: SGHRS and YFSETQ. With 0 bases removed from V and 0 bases from J, the gap between germline ends came to 18 bases. This CDR3 comprises 18 residues. The CDR3 region is CASSLAKEQYFMNTEAFF. DNA for the CDR3: TGCGCCAGCAGCTTGGCCAAGGAGCAATACTTTATGAACACTGAAGCTTTCTTT.

The chain joins TRBV7-2 to TRBJ2-7; 7 bases are shared with TRBD2. Germline V gene sequence: CDR1 SGHTA, CDR2 FQGNSA. The CDR3 runs to 15 residues. The junction had 4 bases not matched to a gene; V was cut back by 0 bases and J by 2 bases. The DNA for the CDR3 is TGTGCCAGCAGCTTAGCGCCGGGGGGACCCTACGAGCAGTACTTC. It encodes CASSLAPGGPYEQYF.

This rearrangement joins TRBV15 to TRBJ2-7; D possibly corresponds to TRBD1 (5 bases). Germline loops: CDR1 LNHNV, CDR2 YYDKDF (reference sequence). Trimming shortened V by 0 bases and J by 4 bases, and 16 bases separated the two germline ends. The CDR3 is made up of 16 amino acids. This chain's CDR3 is CATSRDRGANPYEQYF. The CDR3 region has the DNA TGTGCCACCAGCAGAGATAGGGGTGCTAACCCTTACGAGCAGTACTTC.

This rearrangement joins TRBV5-1 to TRBJ2-2; D is perhaps TRBD1 (6 bases). CDR3 length equals 15 residues. Trimming removed 5 bases from V and 2 bases from J, with 13 bases in between. Germline loops: CDR1 SGHRS, CDR2 YFSETQ. Here the CDR3 reads CASRTGPLNTGELFF. The CDR3 bases are TGCGCCAGCAGGACAGGTCCCCTTAACACCGGGGAGCTGTTTTTT.

The chain recombines TRBV7-3 with TRBJ2-7; 8 bases match TRBD2. V trimming: 0 bases; J trimming: 5 bases; junction bases outside the gene matches: 9. Germline V gene sequence: CDR1 SGHTA, CDR2 FQGTGA. This CDR3 contains 16 residues. CDR3 protein: CASSLTAGSGIHEQYF. For the CDR3, the DNA is TGTGCCAGCAGCTTAACGGCCGGTAGCGGGATCCACGAGCAGTACTTC. Together with reference TRBV7-3 and TRBJ2-7, the CDR3 gives the full variable domain: GAGVSQTPSNKVTEKGKYVELRCDPISGHTALYWYRQSLGQGPEFLIYFQGTGAADDSGLPNDRFFAVRPEGSVSTLKIQRTERGDSAVYLCASSLTAGSGIHEQYFGPGTRLTVT.